These 9 T cell receptor beta chains were all obtained from the same sample, sequenced in a study of shared clonotypes between healthy human individuals. CD45RO-negative, CCR7-selected cells formed the naive CD8 fraction, which excluded terminally differentiated effector memory CD45RA+ cells. Sequencing was performed with immunoSEQ multiplex PCR; in TCRdb, only in-frame clones are kept and a portion is missing. The table includes about 1,900,000 clones, about 95% detected once. Input material: naive CD8+ T cells sorted from blood. These receptors came from a young man in good health.

This sequence joins TRBV10-3 and TRBJ1-1; 7 bases fit TRBD1. Germline CDR1 ENHRY, CDR2 SYGVKD. J was trimmed by 0 bases and V by 7 bases; bases with no gene match: 11. The CDR3 has 16 amino acids. The CDR3 here is CAITSSRQGVNTEAFF. CDR3 DNA: TGTGCCATCACTTCAAGCCGACAGGGCGTGAACACTGAAGCTTTCTTT.

The chain joins TRBV11-2 to TRBJ1-6; TRBD1 matches at 7 bases. Unmatched junction bases numbered 9, after V lost 1 base and J lost 0 bases. Germline CDR1 reads SGHAT; CDR2 reads FQNNGV. The CDR3 loop spans 19 amino acids. CDR3 coding DNA: TGTGCCAGCAGCTTAGGGCCGTGGGGACAGAGCTCCTATAATTCACCCCTCCACTTT. It translates to CASSLGPWGQSSYNSPLHF. Variable domain in full (rest from reference TRBV11-2 and TRBJ1-6): EAGVAQSPRYKIIEKRQSVAFWCNPISGHATLYWYQQILGQGPKLLIQFQNNGVVDDSQLPKDRFSAERLKGVDSTLKIQPAKLEDSAVYLCASSLGPWGQSSYNSPLHFGNGTRLTVT.

J is TRBJ1-1 and V is TRBV11-2; possible D gene TRBD1, 6 bases. With 8 bases removed from V and 5 bases from J, the gap between germline ends came to 9 bases. Germline V gene data show CDR1 as SGHAT and CDR2 as FQNNGV. There are 11 residues in the CDR3. The CDR3 sequence is CASLRGTEAFF. DNA for the CDR3: TGTGCCAGCTTAAGGGGGACTGAAGCTTTCTTT.

This sequence joins TRBV13 and TRBJ2-1; D may match TRBD1 or TRBD2 (6 bases each). Trimming took 2 bases from V and 9 from J, leaving 11 bases between them. From germline, CDR1 is PRHDT and CDR2 FYEKMQ (reference sequence). The CDR3 length is 13 residues. This CDR3 is CASSLTGAGEQFF. Written as DNA, the CDR3 is TGTGCCAGCAGCTTAACGGGGGCAGGTGAGCAGTTCTTC.

This clone has just one count. The gene calls are TRBV5-5 and TRBJ2-3; 8 bases agree with TRBD2. V gave up 2 bases and J gave up 3 bases; unmatched junction bases: 2. In germline, CDR1 is SGHKS, CDR2 YYEKEE (reference sequence). The CDR3 totals 14 residues. The CDR3 DNA reads as TGTGCCAGCAGCTTCAGACTAGCGACAGATACGCAGTATTTT. It specifies CASSFRLATDTQYF.

On this clone itself: Other nucleotide sequences in the sample specify the same CDR3. This chain connects TRBV4-1 to TRBJ1-1, with TRBD1 matching 7 bases. The CDR3 covers 15 residues. In germline, CDR1 is MGHRA, CDR2 YSYEKL. The J segment lost 0 bases and the V segment lost 0 bases, leaving 1 base of the junction unmatched. CDR3: CASSQDGTVNTEAFF. The CDR3 region has the DNA TGCGCCAGCAGCCAAGACGGGACAGTGAACACTGAAGCTTTCTTT.

The chain joins TRBV4-1 to TRBJ2-1, with D unclear. V was clipped by 1 base and J by 9 bases, with 10 bases between them. The CDR3 length is 13 residues. The germline V gene encodes CDR1 MGHRA and CDR2 YSYEKL. CDR3 protein: CASSQGTLPEQFF. The DNA for the CDR3 is TGCGCCAGCAGCCAAGGCACCCTACCTGAGCAGTTCTTC.

The chain employs TRBV15 and TRBJ2-6; TRBD1 is a possible D gene (6 bases). V lost 1 base and J 0 bases, leaving 13 bases between the germline ends. This CDR3 is 18 amino acids long. CDR1 and CDR2 from the germline V gene are LNHNV and YYDKDF (reference sequence). The CDR3 loop reads CATSRGTVHYSGANVLTF. DNA of the CDR3: TGTGCCACCAGCAGAGGGACAGTTCACTACTCTGGGGCCAACGTCCTGACTTTC. The variable domain in full, with the rest retrieved from reference TRBV15 and TRBJ2-6, is DAMVIQNPRYQVTQFGKPVTLSCSQTLNHNVMYWYQQKSSQAPKLLFHYYDKDFNNEADTPDNFQSRRPNTSFCFLDIRSPGLGDTAMYLCATSRGTVHYSGANVLTFGAGSRLTVL.

The rearrangement links TRBV19 to TRBJ2-7, with a possible D match to TRBD1 (6 bases). The CDR3 spans 15 residues. Germline loops: CDR1 LNHDA, CDR2 SQIVND (reference sequence). V lost 6 bases to trimming and J lost 0 bases, with 15 bases between them. CDR3 DNA: TGTGCCAGTAGCCCATACAGGGAAACCTCCTACGAGCAGTACTTC. It yields the protein CASSPYRETSYEQYF.